Listed here are 32 T cell receptor beta chains from one sample, sequenced in a study of blood T cell repertoires in COVID-19. The protocol was immunoSEQ multiplex PCR, while the TCRdb copy is restricted to in-frame clones and leaves out a portion. The sample records approximately 110,000 clones, around 83% being singletons. The sample taken for sequencing was peripheral blood. The receptors originated from a man aged 35-49 years with acute or convalescent COVID-19.

V usage is TRBV4-1 and J usage is TRBJ2-5; a weak D match, TRBD1 (6 bases). This CDR3 is 15 amino acids long. Between the trimmed V and J ends, which lost 3 bases and 1 base, there was a span of 12 bases. Germline loops: CDR1 MGHRA, CDR2 YSYEKL. For the CDR3, the DNA is TGCGCCAGCAGCCACCAGCAGGGGCGCCAAGAGACCCAGTACTTC. Translating it yields CASSHQQGRQETQYF.

J is TRBJ2-3 and V is TRBV6-5; D is uncertain. Deletions cut 6 bases from V and 4 bases from J, with 11 bases between. The CDR3 length is 13 residues. The germline V gene has CDR1 MNHEY and CDR2 SVGAGI. The CDR3 spells CASSAIRADTQYF. CDR3 coding DNA: TGTGCCAGCAGCGCCATACGGGCAGATACGCAGTATTTT.

The chain couples TRBV18 to TRBJ1-1, with D possibly TRBD1 on 5 matching bases. V was clipped by 6 bases and J by 3 bases, with 14 bases between them. CDR3 length: 14 amino acids. Germline V gene sequence: CDR1 KGHSH, CDR2 LQKENI. DNA of the CDR3: TGTGCCAGCTCTCACCAGGGTTCAGACACTGAAGCTTTCTTT. Encoded protein: CASSHQGSDTEAFF. Full variable domain (missing parts from reference TRBV18 and TRBJ1-1): NAGVMQNPRHLVRRRGQEARLRCSPMKGHSHVYWYRQLPEEGLKFMVYLQKENIIDESGMPKERFSAEFPKEGPSILRIQQVVRGDSAAYFCASSHQGSDTEAFFGQGTRLTVV.

This CDR3 is CASSLGGPNEQFF. CDR3 nucleotide sequence: TGTGCCAGCAGCTTAGGGGGGCCAAATGAGCAGTTCTTC. This sequence joins TRBV7-2 and TRBJ2-1; D is possibly TRBD1 (6 bases). The CDR3 contains 13 residues. The germline V gene encodes CDR1 SGHTA and CDR2 FQGNSA. V shed 1 base and J shed 7 bases, with 8 bases lying between them.

V and J are TRBV2 and TRBJ2-5; a possible D gene is TRBD1 (6 bases). V shed 5 bases and J shed 5 bases, with 12 bases lying between them. The length of the CDR3 is 13 residues. Looked up from germline, CDR1 is SNHLY and CDR2 is FYNNEI. CDR3 nucleotides: TGTGCCAGCAGTCTCCAGGGGTTGGAGACCCAGTACTTC. Amino acids: CASSLQGLETQYF.

The chain joins TRBV7-6 to TRBJ2-3; no clear D gene. The germline V gene has CDR1 SGHVS and CDR2 FNYEAQ. Trimming shortened V by 4 bases and J by 2 bases, and 13 bases separated the two germline ends. CDR3 length: 15 amino acids. The CDR3 spells CASSSNSLLTDTQYF. CDR3 in DNA: TGTGCCAGCAGCTCCAACAGTCTTCTCACAGATACGCAGTATTTT.

J is TRBJ1-6 and V is TRBV28; weak D call: TRBD1 (6 bases). V lost 6 bases and J 8 bases, leaving 17 bases between the germline ends. The germline CDR1 and CDR2 sequences are MDHEN and SYDVKM. CDR3 length equals 15 residues. The CDR3: CASSAFTSGDSPLHF. The CDR3 DNA reads TGTGCCAGCAGCGCCTTTACTTCAGGGGATTCACCCCTCCACTTT.

The rearrangement uses TRBV6-5 and TRBJ2-3; no clear D gene. This CDR3 spans 15 amino acids. V lost 6 bases to trimming and J lost 3 bases, with 16 bases between them. Per germline, CDR1 MNHEY and CDR2 SVGAGI. CDR3 amino acids: CASSPSWSGTDTQYF. In nucleotides, the CDR3 is TGTGCCAGCAGCCCCAGTTGGAGTGGGACAGATACGCAGTATTTT.

V gene TRBV6-2 or TRBV6-3 combines with J gene TRBJ1-2, with 10 bases lining up with TRBD1. The CDR3 is 16 residues long. J gave up 3 bases and V 0 bases, and 4 bases lay outside the gene matches. The germline gives CDR1 MNHEY, CDR2 SVGEGT. Here the CDR3 DNA reads TGTGCCAGCAGTTACTCCCGGGACAGGGGTGACTATGGCTACACCTTC. It translates to CASSYSRDRGDYGYTF.

The V gene is TRBV6-4, the J gene TRBJ2-1; D not certain. The CDR3 covers 13 residues. Germline V lookup: CDR1 MRHNA, CDR2 SNTAGT. The V end lost 2 bases, the J end lost 3 bases, and 5 bases lay between the germline ends. Written as DNA, the CDR3 is TGTGCCAGCAGTGACCCCTACTACAATGAGCAGTTCTTC. Translated: CASSDPYYNEQFF.

V usage is TRBV28 and J usage is TRBJ2-3, with 8 bases identical to TRBD2. CDR1 and CDR2 from the germline V gene are MDHEN and SYDVKM. J lost 5 bases, V lost 5 bases, and 6 bases had no gene match. This CDR3 has 14 residues. CDR3 bases: TGTGCCAGCAGTCGCAGCGGGAGTCGAGATACGCAGTATTTT. Amino acids: CASSRSGSRDTQYF. Supplemented by reference TRBV28 and TRBJ2-3, the full variable domain reads DVKVTQSSRYLVKRTGEKVFLECVQDMDHENMFWYRQDPGLGLRLIYFSYDVKMKEKGDIPEGYSVSREKKERFSLILESASTNQTSMYLCASSRSGSRDTQYFGPGTRLTVL.

The chain couples TRBV6-1 to TRBJ2-7, with 12 bases identical to TRBD2. The CDR3 extends over 15 amino acids. Germline V CDR1 and CDR2: MNHNS, SASEGT. V lost 3 bases, J lost 5 bases, and 5 bases stayed unmatched. CDR3 DNA: TGTGCCAGCAGTGAGGGGCTAGCGGGGGGGCACGAGCAGTACTTC. Its translation is CASSEGLAGGHEQYF.

For this clone: Other DNA sequences within the sample encode an identical CDR3. This chain joins TRBV6-5 and TRBJ1-2, with TRBD1 as a possible D gene (5 bases). Trimming cost V 4 bases and J 2 bases, with 8 bases left between them. The CDR3 extends over 13 amino acids. Germline assignment: CDR1 MNHEY and CDR2 SVGAGI. The DNA for the CDR3 is TGTGCCAGCAGTTTGGGGGGAAACTATGGCTACACCTTC. Translation gives CASSLGGNYGYTF.

In this sample, this clone turned up a few times. This chain uses TRBV5-4 with TRBJ2-1; D unresolved. The CDR3 has 12 residues. Per germline, CDR1 SGHNT and CDR2 YYREEE (reference sequence). Trimming left V 1 base short and J 9 bases short, with 8 bases between. The CDR3 spells CASSLWSGEQFF. The CDR3 DNA sequence: TGTGCCAGCAGCTTGTGGTCGGGTGAGCAGTTCTTC.

The chain recombines TRBV2 with TRBJ1-5; D is unclear. Germline CDR1 and CDR2: SNHLY and FYNNEI. CDR3 length equals 15 residues. Trimming stripped 6 bases from V and 2 bases from J, with 14 bases between. This CDR3 is CASRYDTSGNQPQHF. The CDR3 bases are TGTGCCAGCAGATACGATACATCTGGCAATCAGCCCCAGCATTTT.

This clone was found once. The J gene is TRBJ2-1, the V gene TRBV7-9; D unclear. Trimming removed 2 bases at V and 6 bases at J, with 14 bases between. CDR1 is SEHNR and CDR2 is FQNEAQ in the germline V gene (reference sequence). CDR3 length equals 15 residues. CDR3 coding DNA: TGTGCCAGCAGCTTAAAGAGGTCTGGCCTCAATGAGCAGTTCTTC. Protein product: CASSLKRSGLNEQFF.

The chain uses TRBV5-1 and TRBJ2-2; possibly TRBD1 for D (6 bases). The ends were cut back, 5 bases at V and 6 bases at J, with 17 bases in the middle. Germline values: CDR1 SGHRS, CDR2 YFSETQ. The CDR3 has 15 residues. This CDR3 reads CASRSGALDAGELFF. CDR3 nucleotides: TGCGCCAGCAGATCAGGGGCCCTAGACGCCGGGGAGCTGTTTTTT.

The gene calls are TRBV2 and TRBJ1-2; 9 bases line up with TRBD1. The CDR3 has 14 residues. V dropped 4 bases and J dropped 4; count of bases not matched to a gene: 4. Germline CDR1 reads SNHLY; CDR2 reads FYNNEI. The CDR3 protein is CASSVTGGSYGYTF. DNA of the CDR3: TGTGCCAGCAGTGTGACAGGGGGGAGCTATGGCTACACCTTC.

This chain connects TRBV7-2 to TRBJ1-5, with 9 bases aligning to TRBD1. Germline CDR1 is SGHTA and CDR2 is FQGNSA. V was clipped by 1 base and J by 4 bases; unmatched bases: 2. The CDR3 covers 15 residues. Here the CDR3 DNA reads TGTGCCAGCAGCTTAGTGGGGACAGGGAATCAGCCCCAGCATTTT. It encodes CASSLVGTGNQPQHF.

This chain uses TRBV12-3 or TRBV12-4 with TRBJ2-1; 8 bases line up with TRBD1. CDR3 length equals 13 residues. Trimming at V came to 8 bases and at J to 5 bases, leaving 5 bases not matched to a gene. The CDR3 here is CASGDRGNNEQFF. CDR3 sequence (DNA): TGTGCCAGCGGAGACAGGGGAAACAATGAGCAGTTCTTC.

The V gene is TRBV11-2, the J gene TRBJ2-7; the match to TRBD1 covers 10 bases. V lost 2 bases and J lost 4; bases outside the gene matches: 8. Germline loops: CDR1 SGHAT, CDR2 FQNNGV. The CDR3 runs 16 residues. CDR3 in amino acids: CASSLWGQGSRYEQYF. CDR3 DNA: TGTGCCAGCAGCTTATGGGGACAGGGGAGCAGGTACGAGCAGTACTTC.

This chain joins TRBV11-2 and TRBJ2-1; TRBD2 matches at 10 bases. V dropped 4 bases and J dropped 3; count of bases not matched to a gene: 3. CDR3 length: 15 amino acids. Looked up from germline, CDR1 is SGHAT and CDR2 is FQNNGV. This CDR3 is CASSSGLAVYNEQFF. For the CDR3, the DNA is TGTGCCAGCAGCTCTGGACTAGCGGTCTACAATGAGCAGTTCTTC. The full variable domain, with the rest looked up from reference TRBV11-2 and TRBJ2-1, is EAGVAQSPRYKIIEKRQSVAFWCNPISGHATLYWYQQILGQGPKLLIQFQNNGVVDDSQLPKDRFSAERLKGVDSTLKIQPAKLEDSAVYLCASSSGLAVYNEQFFGPGTRLTVL.

The chain recombines TRBV12-5 with TRBJ1-6, with TRBD1 as a possible D gene (6 bases). The V end lost 5 bases, the J end lost 8 bases, and 10 bases lay between the germline ends. The CDR3 is 13 amino acids. Germline V CDR1 and CDR2: LGHNT, FRNRAP. In nucleotides, the CDR3 is TGTGCTAGTGGTCAGGACAGCTATTCACCCCTCCACTTT. This translates into CASGQDSYSPLHF.

The rearrangement uses TRBV19 and TRBJ1-2; 11 nucleotides line up with TRBD1. The germline V gene has CDR1 LNHDA and CDR2 SQIVND (reference sequence). This CDR3 is 13 amino acids long. Germline trimming cut 7 bases from V and 7 bases from J; bases unmatched to any gene: 5. CDR3 in amino acids: CASNSDRGLGYTF. In nucleotides, the CDR3 is TGTGCCAGTAACTCGGACAGGGGGCTTGGCTACACCTTC.

The chain joins TRBV21-1 to TRBJ2-7; the table calls TRBD1, which could not be checked here. TRBV21-1 is a listed pseudogene. This CDR3 is 14 amino acids long. CDR3 nucleotides: TGTGCCAGCAGGGGACAGGGGATTGTCTACGAGCAGTACTTC. It encodes CASRGQGIVYEQYF.

This rearrangement joins TRBV7-9 to TRBJ2-7, with 7 bases aligning to TRBD2. Germline trimming cut 5 bases from V and 7 bases from J; bases unmatched to any gene: 5. The CDR3 runs 12 residues. CDR1 SEHNR and CDR2 FQNEAQ come from the germline V gene (reference sequence). CDR3: CASSIRLAEQYF. Written as DNA, the CDR3 is TGTGCCAGCAGCATACGACTAGCTGAGCAGTACTTC.

The chain couples TRBV27 to TRBJ1-1; 10 nucleotides line up with TRBD1. CDR1 and CDR2 (germline): MNHEY, SMNVEV (reference sequence). The CDR3 length is 17 residues. The J segment lost 6 bases and the V segment lost 2 bases, leaving 12 bases of the junction unmatched. DNA of the CDR3: TGTGCCAGCAGTTTACGACAGGGGGCGTCGGGGGGGGCTGAAGCTTTCTTT. Translation: CASSLRQGASGGAEAFF.

This chain uses TRBV20-1 with TRBJ2-7; D ambiguous. Trimming stripped 6 bases from V and 3 bases from J, with 9 bases between. Germline CDR1 is DFQATT and CDR2 is SNEGSKA (reference sequence). The CDR3 extends over 11 amino acids. The CDR3 loop is CSARAFYEQYF. The CDR3 DNA reads TGCAGTGCCCGAGCGTTCTACGAGCAGTACTTC.

V and J are TRBV25-1 and TRBJ2-7, with 14 positions matching TRBD2. CDR1 is MGHDK and CDR2 is SYGVNS in the germline V gene. V trimming: 4 bases; J trimming: 3 bases; junction bases outside the gene matches: 5. The CDR3 has 16 residues. The CDR3 DNA is TGTGCCAGCAGTGGGTCGGGACTAGCGGGGGACTACGAGCAGTACTTC. Its translation is CASSGSGLAGDYEQYF.

The chain links TRBV5-1 to TRBJ2-7; 14 bases align to TRBD2. V lost 4 bases, J lost 3 bases, and 12 bases stayed unmatched. Per germline, CDR1 SGHRS and CDR2 YFSETQ. The CDR3 consists of 18 residues. The CDR3 sequence: CASSPAGTSGGRYYEQYF. The CDR3 DNA is TGCGCCAGCAGCCCCGCCGGGACTAGCGGGGGCCGATACTACGAGCAGTACTTC.

This CDR3 is CASSEWGERDGELFF. The CDR3 nucleotides are TGTGCCAGCAGTGAATGGGGAGAACGTGACGGGGAGCTGTTTTTT. This chain joins TRBV6-1 and TRBJ2-2; a weak D match, TRBD2 (5 bases). The length of the CDR3 is 15 residues. Trimming stripped 2 bases from V and 7 bases from J, with 14 bases between. Germline loops: CDR1 MNHNS, CDR2 SASEGT.

This chain links TRBV11-2 with TRBJ2-2; D may be TRBD1 (6 bases). In germline, CDR1 is SGHAT, CDR2 FQNNGV. The CDR3 loop spans 16 amino acids. V gave up 5 bases and J gave up 2 bases, with 15 bases separating them. CDR3 sequence (DNA): TGTGCCAGCAGCCCGGGACATACGATCAACACCGGGGAGCTGTTTTTT. Translation gives CASSPGHTINTGELFF.